A single T cell receptor (beta chain) is shown here with its context. Its matching antigen is unknown. Within the sample, other DNA sequences also encode this same CDR3. These data originate in a study of shared clonotypes between healthy human individuals. Overall study findings and caveats: Clonotypes shared by all four sorted-subset donors had higher generation probabilities than non-shared clonotypes.

Sequencing used immunoSEQ multiplex PCR; TCRdb keeps in-frame clones, though not all of them. The table lists under 2,500,000 clones, around 95% of them singletons. CDR1 is SQVTM and CDR2 is ANQGSEA in the germline V gene. The junction had 7 bases not matched to a gene; V was cut back by 5 bases and J by 1 base. The CDR3 has 14 amino acids. Caucasian adults residing in Nashville, Tennessee made up all the donors. The TCR originated in a man younger than 35 in good health. The sequenced sample was naive CD4+ T cells sorted from blood. The sample's subset: CD45RA+ positively selected. This chain joins TRBV29-1 and TRBJ1-1; 7 nucleotides agree with TRBD1. CDR3 sequence: CSVFETGTNTEAFF. CDR3 coding DNA: TGCAGCGTTTTCGAGACAGGGACGAACACTGAAGCTTTCTTT.